One and the same sample provided the 18 T cell receptor beta chains below, sequenced in a study of blood T cell repertoires in COVID-19. Method: immunoSEQ multiplex PCR; TCRdb's copy keeps in-frame clones and lacks some. The sample holds some 130,000 clones, 80% to 90% seen once. Material for sequencing was PBMCs or T cells enriched from blood (not recorded which). These receptors all stem from a woman aged 45-65 years who had recovered from COVID-19.

The CDR3 DNA is TGTGCCAGCAGTTTATGGACTAGCGGGGGGGCTTACGAGCAGTACTTC. Translation: CASSLWTSGGAYEQYF. V gene TRBV28 combines with J gene TRBJ2-7, with 14 bases lining up with TRBD2. V gave up 0 bases and J gave up 4 bases; unmatched junction bases: 2. CDR3 length: 16 residues. Germline CDR1 MDHEN, CDR2 SYDVKM.

The chain carries TRBV19 and TRBJ2-3; TRBD1 matches at 10 bases. Germline assignment: CDR1 LNHDA and CDR2 SQIVND (reference sequence). Trimming cost V 5 bases and J 4 bases; bases outside gene matches: 9. The CDR3 contains 16 residues. DNA of the CDR3: TGTGCCAGTAGTCTCCGTTTGACAGGGGGCGCAGATACGCAGTATTTT. Its translation is CASSLRLTGGADTQYF.

The rearrangement joins TRBV7-6 to TRBJ2-7, with TRBD1 identical over 8 bases. The CDR3 length is 13 residues. CDR1 and CDR2 (germline): SGHVS, FNYEAQ. V was pared by 4 bases and J by 6 bases, with 5 bases of the junction left unmatched. The DNA of the CDR3 is TGTGCCAGCAGCTCGGACAGGGCTGGCGAGCAGTACTTC. Translation gives CASSSDRAGEQYF.

V gene TRBV2 combines with J gene TRBJ2-3, with 7 bases aligning to TRBD2. Trimming removed 8 bases from V and 1 base from J; junction bases left unmatched: 3. The V gene's germline CDR1 is SNHLY and CDR2 FYNNEI. This CDR3 is built from 13 residues. The CDR3 protein is CASGRDGTDTQYF. Here the CDR3 DNA reads TGTGCCAGCGGGAGGGACGGCACAGATACGCAGTATTTT.

The gene calls are TRBV2 and TRBJ2-5; 15 bases agree with TRBD2. V shed 4 bases, J shed 4 bases, and the junction held 4 bases outside the gene matches. The CDR3 covers 16 residues. The V gene's germline CDR1 is SNHLY and CDR2 FYNNEI. CDR3 nucleotides: TGTGCCAGCAGTGGGACTAGCGGGGGGGCAGGAGAGACCCAGTACTTC. Amino acids: CASSGTSGGAGETQYF.

This clone turned up a few times. This chain uses TRBV6-2 or TRBV6-3 with TRBJ2-7, with a weak D call TRBD1 (6 bases). With 6 bases removed from V and 3 bases from J, the gap between germline ends came to 15 bases. The CDR3 runs 14 residues. The germline CDR1 and CDR2 sequences are MNHEY and SVGEGT. DNA of the CDR3: TGTGCCAGCAGCTCCGGGACAAGAAACTACGAGCAGTACTTC. As protein: CASSSGTRNYEQYF.

This clone was counted between two and nine times. The chain couples TRBV19 to TRBJ2-2, with TRBD1 matching over 9 bases. Germline CDR1 is LNHDA and CDR2 is SQIVND (reference sequence). The CDR3 loop spans 16 amino acids. J gave up 3 bases and V 3 bases, and 5 bases lay outside the gene matches. The CDR3 loop is CASSIRRTGDTGELFF. The CDR3 nucleotides read TGTGCCAGTAGTATCCGGCGGACAGGGGACACCGGGGAGCTGTTTTTT. Together with reference TRBV19 and TRBJ2-2, the CDR3 gives the full variable domain: DGGITQSPKYLFRKEGQNVTLSCEQNLNHDAMYWYRQDPGQGLRLIYYSQIVNDFQKGDIAEGYSVSREKKESFPLTVTSAQKNPTAFYLCASSIRRTGDTGELFFGEGSRLTVL.

This clone was seen once. The CDR3: CASSRDGGETEAFF. The CDR3 nucleotides are TGCGCCAGCAGCCGAGATGGGGGCGAGACTGAAGCTTTCTTT. The chain uses TRBV5-1 and TRBJ1-1, with TRBD1 as a possible D gene (6 bases). Trimming shortened V by 4 bases and J by 5 bases, and 15 bases separated the two germline ends. The CDR3 runs 14 residues. CDR1 and CDR2 from the germline V gene are SGHRS and YFSETQ.

This clone was counted only a few times. This chain links TRBV2 with TRBJ2-7; the match to TRBD2 covers 7 bases. The germline V gene encodes CDR1 SNHLY and CDR2 FYNNEI. The CDR3 is 15 amino acids. V shed 6 bases and J 6 bases; nucleotides not matched to a gene: 14. CDR3 region: CASSDTGRKGLEQYF. The CDR3 DNA follows: TGTGCCAGCAGCGATACCGGGAGGAAGGGGCTCGAGCAGTACTTC.

This chain joins TRBV10-3 and TRBJ1-2; no definite D call. Germline V gene lookup returns CDR1 ENHRY and CDR2 SYGVKD. Trimming shortened V by 6 bases and J by 6 bases, and 14 bases separated the two germline ends. The CDR3 totals 13 residues. The CDR3 spells CAISGLEGHGYTF. The CDR3 DNA follows: TGTGCCATCAGCGGGCTAGAGGGCCATGGCTACACCTTC.

The rearrangement links TRBV5-1 to TRBJ1-3; TRBD1 matches at 12 bases. Germline CDR1 reads SGHRS; CDR2 reads YFSETQ. CDR3 size: 16 residues. V lost 4 bases to trimming and J lost 4 bases; unmatched junction nucleotides: 6. The CDR3 here is CASSGTGGKDGNTIYF. The CDR3, as DNA: TGCGCCAGCAGCGGGACAGGGGGCAAAGACGGAAACACCATATATTTT.

This chain uses TRBV2 with TRBJ1-5; a possible D gene is TRBD1 (5 bases). The germline gives CDR1 SNHLY, CDR2 FYNNEI. V was trimmed by 5 bases and J by 6 bases, leaving 11 bases between them. This CDR3 region has 13 residues. The CDR3 DNA sequence: TGTGCCAGCAGTCTTGACGGGGGTCAGCCCCAGCATTTT. It specifies CASSLDGGQPQHF.

The V and J genes are TRBV2 and TRBJ2-7, with TRBD1 matching over 7 bases. The germline V gene encodes CDR1 SNHLY and CDR2 FYNNEI. The CDR3 has 14 residues. With V trimmed by 6 bases and J by 1 base, 6 bases remained unmatched. The CDR3 DNA sequence: TGTGCCAGCAGCCCTGGACAGGAGTCCTACGAGCAGTACTTC. Protein: CASSPGQESYEQYF.

The V and J genes are TRBV20-1 and TRBJ2-7; weak D call: TRBD1 (5 bases). The V end lost 3 bases, the J end lost 0 bases, and 15 bases lay between the germline ends. The germline V gene encodes CDR1 DFQATT and CDR2 SNEGSKA (reference sequence). The CDR3 is 15 residues long. Here the CDR3 DNA reads TGCAGTGCTAGTGGTCCGGACACGAGCTCCTACGAGCAGTACTTC. It yields the protein CSASGPDTSSYEQYF.

The rearrangement joins TRBV21-1 to TRBJ2-7; TRBD1 is the table's D call and was not checked against the DNA. TRBV21-1 is reported as a pseudogene. The CDR3 has 13 amino acids. The CDR3 loop reads CASSKTGSYEQYF. In DNA, the CDR3 is TGTGCCAGCAGCAAGACAGGTTCCTACGAGCAGTACTTC.

The CDR3 DNA reads TGTGCCTGGAGTGCAGGGCAAGAGACCCAGTACTTC. Translation: CAWSAGQETQYF. The rearrangement uses TRBV30 and TRBJ2-5, with D perhaps TRBD1 (5 bases). The CDR3 length is 12 residues. The V and J ends lost 1 base and 2 bases respectively, with 5 bases between them. Germline lookup yields CDR1 GTSNPN and CDR2 SVGIG (reference sequence).

The V call is TRBV6-5, the J call TRBJ2-1; TRBD2 matches at 9 bases. This CDR3 region has 13 residues. Germline V gene sequence: CDR1 MNHEY, CDR2 SVGAGI. V lost 7 bases to trimming and J lost 5 bases; unmatched junction nucleotides: 3. The chain's CDR3 is CASIQRGDNEQFF. The CDR3 DNA sequence: TGTGCCAGCATCCAGCGGGGGGACAATGAGCAGTTCTTC.

This clone was seen once. V usage is TRBV28 and J usage is TRBJ2-3; D might be TRBD1 (6 bases). Trimming pared 6 bases from V and 6 bases from J, leaving 13 bases between. Germline V gives CDR1 MDHEN, CDR2 SYDVKM. There are 13 residues in the CDR3. Here the CDR3 reads CASRAQGRDTQYF. CDR3 sequence (DNA): TGTGCCAGCAGGGCACAGGGAAGGGATACGCAGTATTTT. Complete variable domain (other parts from reference TRBV28 and TRBJ2-3): DVKVTQSSRYLVKRTGEKVFLECVQDMDHENMFWYRQDPGLGLRLIYFSYDVKMKEKGDIPEGYSVSREKKERFSLILESASTNQTSMYLCASRAQGRDTQYFGPGTRLTVL.